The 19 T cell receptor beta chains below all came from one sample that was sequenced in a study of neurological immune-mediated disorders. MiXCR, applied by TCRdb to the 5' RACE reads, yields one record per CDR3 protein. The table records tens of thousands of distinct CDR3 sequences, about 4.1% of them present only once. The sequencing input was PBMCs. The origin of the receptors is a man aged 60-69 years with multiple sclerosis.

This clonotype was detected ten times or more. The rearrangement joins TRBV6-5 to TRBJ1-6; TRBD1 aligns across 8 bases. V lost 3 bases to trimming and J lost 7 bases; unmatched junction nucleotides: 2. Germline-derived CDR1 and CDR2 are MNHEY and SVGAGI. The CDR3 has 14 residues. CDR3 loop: CASSYNRGNSPLHF. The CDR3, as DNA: TGTGCCAGCAGTTATAACAGGGGGAATTCACCCCTCCACTTT.

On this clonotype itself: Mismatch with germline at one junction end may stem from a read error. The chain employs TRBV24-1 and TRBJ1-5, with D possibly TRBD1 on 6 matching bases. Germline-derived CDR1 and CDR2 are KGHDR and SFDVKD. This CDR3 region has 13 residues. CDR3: CATADRSNKTQNF. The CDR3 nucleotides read TGTGCCACCGCAGACAGGAGCAATAAGACCCAGAATTTT.

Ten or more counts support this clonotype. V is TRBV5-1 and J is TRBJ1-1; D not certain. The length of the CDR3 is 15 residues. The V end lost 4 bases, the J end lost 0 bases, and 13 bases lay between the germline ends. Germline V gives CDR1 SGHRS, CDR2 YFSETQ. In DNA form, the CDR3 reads TGCGCCAGCAGCCCGGGGTTCGGTATGAACACTGAAGCTTTCTTT. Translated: CASSPGFGMNTEAFF.

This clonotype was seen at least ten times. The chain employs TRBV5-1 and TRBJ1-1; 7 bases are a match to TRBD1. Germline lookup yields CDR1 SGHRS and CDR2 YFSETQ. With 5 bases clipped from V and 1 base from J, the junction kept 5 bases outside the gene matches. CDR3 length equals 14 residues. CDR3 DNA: TGCGCCAGCAGGGGAGGACAGGCGAACACTGAAGCTTTCTTT. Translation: CASRGGQANTEAFF. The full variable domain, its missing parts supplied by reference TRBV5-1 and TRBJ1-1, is KAGVTQTPRYLIKTRGQQVTLSCSPISGHRSVSWYQQTPGQGLQFLFEYFSETQRNKGNFPGRFSGRQFSNSRSEMNVSTLELGDSALYLCASRGGQANTEAFFGQGTRLTVV.

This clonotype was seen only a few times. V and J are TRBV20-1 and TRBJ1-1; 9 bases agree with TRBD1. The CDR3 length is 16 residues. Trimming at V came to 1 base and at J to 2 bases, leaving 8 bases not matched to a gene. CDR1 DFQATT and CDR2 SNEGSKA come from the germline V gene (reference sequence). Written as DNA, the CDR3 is TGCAGTGCTAGAGGGACAGGGGCGATACGAAACACTGAAGCTTTCTTT. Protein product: CSARGTGAIRNTEAFF.

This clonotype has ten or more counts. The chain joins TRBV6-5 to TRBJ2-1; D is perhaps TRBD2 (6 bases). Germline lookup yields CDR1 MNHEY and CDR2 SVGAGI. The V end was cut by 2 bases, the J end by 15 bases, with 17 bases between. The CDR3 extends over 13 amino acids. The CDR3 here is CASSYGLGSRGFF. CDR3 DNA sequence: TGTGCCAGCAGTTACGGATTGGGGTCGCGGGGGTTCTTC.

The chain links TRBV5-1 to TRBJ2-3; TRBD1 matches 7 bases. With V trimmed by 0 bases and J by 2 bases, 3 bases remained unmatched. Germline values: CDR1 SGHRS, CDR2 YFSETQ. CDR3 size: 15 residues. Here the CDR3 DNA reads TGCGCCAGCAGCTTGGCACAGGGGCACACAGATACGCAGTATTTT. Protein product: CASSLAQGHTDTQYF.

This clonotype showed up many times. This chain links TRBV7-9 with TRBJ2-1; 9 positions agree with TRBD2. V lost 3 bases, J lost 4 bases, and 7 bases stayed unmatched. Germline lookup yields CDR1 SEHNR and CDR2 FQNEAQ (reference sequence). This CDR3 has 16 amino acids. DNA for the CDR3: TGTGCCAGCAGCTTCCTTGCGGGAGGGCCGTACAATGAGCAGTTCTTC. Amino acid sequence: CASSFLAGGPYNEQFF.

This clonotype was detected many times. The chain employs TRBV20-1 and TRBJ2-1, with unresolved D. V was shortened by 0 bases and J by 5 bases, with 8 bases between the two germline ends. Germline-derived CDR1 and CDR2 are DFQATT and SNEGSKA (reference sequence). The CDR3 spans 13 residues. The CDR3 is CSARDPMNNEQFF. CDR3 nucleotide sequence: TGCAGTGCTAGAGATCCCATGAACAATGAGCAGTTCTTC.

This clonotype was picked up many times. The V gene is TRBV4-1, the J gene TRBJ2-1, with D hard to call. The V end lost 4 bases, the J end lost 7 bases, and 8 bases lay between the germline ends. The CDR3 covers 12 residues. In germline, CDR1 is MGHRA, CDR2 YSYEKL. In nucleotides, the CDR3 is TGCGCCAGCAGCCCCTCCCCAAATGAGCAGTTCTTC. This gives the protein CASSPSPNEQFF.

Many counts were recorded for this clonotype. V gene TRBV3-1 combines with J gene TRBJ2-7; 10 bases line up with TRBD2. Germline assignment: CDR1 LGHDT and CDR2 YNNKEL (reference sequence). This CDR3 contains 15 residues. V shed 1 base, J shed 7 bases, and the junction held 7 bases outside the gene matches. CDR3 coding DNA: TGTGCCAGCAGCCAAGGGATAGCGGGAGGCTGGGAGCAGTACTTC. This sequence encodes CASSQGIAGGWEQYF.

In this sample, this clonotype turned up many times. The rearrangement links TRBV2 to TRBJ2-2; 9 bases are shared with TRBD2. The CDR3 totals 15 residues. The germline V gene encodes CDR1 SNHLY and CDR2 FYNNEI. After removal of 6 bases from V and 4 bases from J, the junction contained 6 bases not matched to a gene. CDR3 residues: CASSPLAGTTGELFF. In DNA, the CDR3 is TGTGCCAGCAGCCCCCTAGCGGGAACCACCGGGGAGCTGTTTTTT.

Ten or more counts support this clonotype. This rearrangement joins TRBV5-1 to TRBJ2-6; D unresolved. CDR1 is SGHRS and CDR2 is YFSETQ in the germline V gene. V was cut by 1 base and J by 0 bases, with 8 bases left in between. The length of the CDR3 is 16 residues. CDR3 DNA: TGCGCCAGCAGCTTGTCACCAGGCTCTGGGGCCAACGTCCTGACTTTC. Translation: CASSLSPGSGANVLTF.

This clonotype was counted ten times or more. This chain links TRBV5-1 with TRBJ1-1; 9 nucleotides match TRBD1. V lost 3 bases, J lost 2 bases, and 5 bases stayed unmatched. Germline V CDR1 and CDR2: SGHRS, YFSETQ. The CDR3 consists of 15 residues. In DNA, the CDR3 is TGCGCCAGCAGCTGGGGACAGGGTACAAACACTGAAGCTTTCTTT. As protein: CASSWGQGTNTEAFF. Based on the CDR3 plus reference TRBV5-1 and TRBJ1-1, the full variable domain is KAGVTQTPRYLIKTRGQQVTLSCSPISGHRSVSWYQQTPGQGLQFLFEYFSETQRNKGNFPGRFSGRQFSNSRSEMNVSTLELGDSALYLCASSWGQGTNTEAFFGQGTRLTVV.

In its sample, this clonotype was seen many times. The CDR3 region is CSVVDRGGYTF. CDR3 DNA: TGCAGCGTTGTCGACAGGGGTGGCTACACCTTC. This chain joins TRBV29-1 and TRBJ1-2, with 8 bases identical to TRBD1. CDR1 is SQVTM and CDR2 is ANQGSEA in the germline V gene. The V segment lost 4 bases and the J segment 7 bases; nucleotides outside the gene matches: 2. The CDR3 is 11 amino acids.

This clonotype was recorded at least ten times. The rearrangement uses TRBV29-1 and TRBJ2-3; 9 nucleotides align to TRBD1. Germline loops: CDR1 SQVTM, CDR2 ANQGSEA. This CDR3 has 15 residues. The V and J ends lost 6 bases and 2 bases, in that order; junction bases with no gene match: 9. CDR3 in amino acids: CSVLPQGAPTDTQYF. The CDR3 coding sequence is TGCAGCGTCCTACCACAGGGGGCACCCACAGATACGCAGTATTTT.

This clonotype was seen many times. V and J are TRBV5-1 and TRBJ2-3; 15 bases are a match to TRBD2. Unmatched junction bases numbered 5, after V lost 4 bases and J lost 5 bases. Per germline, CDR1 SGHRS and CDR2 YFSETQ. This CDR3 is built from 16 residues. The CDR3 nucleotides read TGCGCCAGCAGCCTAGGACTAGCGGGAGGGAAAGATACGCAGTATTTT. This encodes CASSLGLAGGKDTQYF.

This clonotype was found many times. The CDR3 loop reads CASSPGGLAGGGKQFF. DNA for the CDR3: TGTGCCAGCAGCCCCGGCGGTCTAGCGGGGGGTGGTAAGCAGTTCTTC. The genes are TRBV7-8 and TRBJ2-1, with 11 nucleotides matching TRBD2. Unmatched junction bases numbered 14, after V lost 5 bases and J lost 11 bases. There are 16 residues in the CDR3. Germline-derived CDR1 and CDR2 are SGHVS and FQNEAQ.

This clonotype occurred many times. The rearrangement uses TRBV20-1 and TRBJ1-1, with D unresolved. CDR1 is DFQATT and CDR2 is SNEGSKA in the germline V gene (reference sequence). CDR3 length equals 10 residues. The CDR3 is CACQFTEAFF. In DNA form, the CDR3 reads TGCGCCTGTCAGTTCACTGAAGCTTTCTTT.